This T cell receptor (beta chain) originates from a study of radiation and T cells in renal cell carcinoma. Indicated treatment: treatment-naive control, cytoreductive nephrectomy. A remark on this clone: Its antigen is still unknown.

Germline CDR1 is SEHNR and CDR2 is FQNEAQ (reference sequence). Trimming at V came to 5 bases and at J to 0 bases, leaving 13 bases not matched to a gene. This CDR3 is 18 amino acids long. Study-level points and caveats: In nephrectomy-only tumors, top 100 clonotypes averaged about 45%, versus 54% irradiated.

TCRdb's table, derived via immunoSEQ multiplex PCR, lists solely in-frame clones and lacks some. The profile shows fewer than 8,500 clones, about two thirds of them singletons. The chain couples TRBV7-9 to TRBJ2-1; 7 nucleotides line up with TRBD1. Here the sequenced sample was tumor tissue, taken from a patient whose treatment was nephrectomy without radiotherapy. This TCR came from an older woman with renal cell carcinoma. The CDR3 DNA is TGTGCCAGCAGCCGCATAATTAAGCAGGGGGTCTCCTACAATGAGCAGTTCTTC. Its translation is CASSRIIKQGVSYNEQFF.